This TCR beta chain was documented in a study of Graves' ophthalmopathy and Graves' hyperthyroidism. This CDR3 has 9 residues. Germline CDR1 SGDLS, CDR2 YYNGEE. With 10 bases removed from V and 5 bases from J, the gap between germline ends came to 4 bases. CDR3 regions of TCR beta were amplified from RNA transcripts. First-round RT-PCR relied on HTBI primers, and a second-round multiplex PCR came next. TCRdb called the multiplex PCR reads again in MiXCR, with one record for every CDR3 protein. The data hold about 57,000 distinct CDR3 sequences, with roughly 47% observed a single time. Diagnoses were established from clinical symptoms, serum thyroxine, TRAb, thyroid ultrasound and orbital computed tomography. The authors isolated PBMCs from around 10 ml of fresh peripheral blood.

The TCR originated in an adult woman with Graves' ophthalmopathy. The J gene is TRBJ2-1, the V gene TRBV9, with D unclear. The sample comprised peripheral blood. The CDR3 DNA reads TGTGCCGCGGACAATGAGCAGTTCTTC. Encoded protein: CAADNEQFF.